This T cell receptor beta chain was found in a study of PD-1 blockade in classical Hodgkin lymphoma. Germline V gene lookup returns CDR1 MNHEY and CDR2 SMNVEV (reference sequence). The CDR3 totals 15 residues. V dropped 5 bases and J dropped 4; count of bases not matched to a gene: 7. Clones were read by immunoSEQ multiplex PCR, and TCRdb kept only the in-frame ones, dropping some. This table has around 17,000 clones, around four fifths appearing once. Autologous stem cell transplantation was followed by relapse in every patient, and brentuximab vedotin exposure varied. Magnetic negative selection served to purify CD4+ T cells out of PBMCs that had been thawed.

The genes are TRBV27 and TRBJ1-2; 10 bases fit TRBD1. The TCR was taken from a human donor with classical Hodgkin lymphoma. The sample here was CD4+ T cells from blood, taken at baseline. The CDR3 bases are TGTGCCAGCAGTCCCTGGGACAGGGGAGCCTATGGCTACACCTTC. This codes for CASSPWDRGAYGYTF.